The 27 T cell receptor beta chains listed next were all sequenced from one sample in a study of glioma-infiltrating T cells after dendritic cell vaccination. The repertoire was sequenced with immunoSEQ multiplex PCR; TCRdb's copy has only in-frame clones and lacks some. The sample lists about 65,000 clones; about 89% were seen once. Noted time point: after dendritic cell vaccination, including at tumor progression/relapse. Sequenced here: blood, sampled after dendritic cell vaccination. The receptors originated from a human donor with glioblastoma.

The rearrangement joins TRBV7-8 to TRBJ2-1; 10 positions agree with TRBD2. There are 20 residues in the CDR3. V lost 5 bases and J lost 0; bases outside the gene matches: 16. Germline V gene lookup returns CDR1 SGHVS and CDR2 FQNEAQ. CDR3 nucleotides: TGTGCCAGCAGCACGCGACTAGCGGGCACCTTAACTCTCTCCTACAATGAGCAGTTCTTC. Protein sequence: CASSTRLAGTLTLSYNEQFF.

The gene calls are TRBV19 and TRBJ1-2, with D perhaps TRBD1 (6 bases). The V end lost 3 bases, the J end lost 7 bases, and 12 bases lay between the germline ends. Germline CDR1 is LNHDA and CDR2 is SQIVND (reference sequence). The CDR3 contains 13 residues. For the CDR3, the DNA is TGTGCCAGTAGTATCGGGGGGCTGGTTGGCTACACCTTC. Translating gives CASSIGGLVGYTF.

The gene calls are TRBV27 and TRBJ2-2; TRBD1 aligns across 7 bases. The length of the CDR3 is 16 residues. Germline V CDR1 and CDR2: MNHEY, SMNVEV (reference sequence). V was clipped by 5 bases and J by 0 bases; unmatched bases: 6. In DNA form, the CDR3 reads TGTGCCAGCAGTCCTCGGACAGGCTCGAACACCGGGGAGCTGTTTTTT. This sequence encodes CASSPRTGSNTGELFF.

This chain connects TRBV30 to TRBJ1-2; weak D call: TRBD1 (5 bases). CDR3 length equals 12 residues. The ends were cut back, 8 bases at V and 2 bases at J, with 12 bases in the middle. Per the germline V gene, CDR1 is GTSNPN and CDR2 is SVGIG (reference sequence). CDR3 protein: CAISRANYGYTF. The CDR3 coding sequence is TGTGCCATCAGCAGGGCAAACTATGGCTACACCTTC.

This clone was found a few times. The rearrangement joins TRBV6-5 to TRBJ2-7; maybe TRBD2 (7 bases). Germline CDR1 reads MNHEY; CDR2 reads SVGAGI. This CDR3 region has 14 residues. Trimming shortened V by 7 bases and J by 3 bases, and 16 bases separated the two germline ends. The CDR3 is CASNPGGTYYEQYF. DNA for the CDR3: TGTGCCAGCAATCCGGGGGGCACCTACTACGAGCAGTACTTC.

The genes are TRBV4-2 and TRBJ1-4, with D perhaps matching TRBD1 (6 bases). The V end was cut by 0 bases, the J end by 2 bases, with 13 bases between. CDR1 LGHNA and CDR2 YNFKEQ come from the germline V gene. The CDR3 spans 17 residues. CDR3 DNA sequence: TGTGCCAGCAGCCAAGATTTCAGGGGTGGGACTAATGAAAAACTGTTTTTT. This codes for CASSQDFRGGTNEKLFF.

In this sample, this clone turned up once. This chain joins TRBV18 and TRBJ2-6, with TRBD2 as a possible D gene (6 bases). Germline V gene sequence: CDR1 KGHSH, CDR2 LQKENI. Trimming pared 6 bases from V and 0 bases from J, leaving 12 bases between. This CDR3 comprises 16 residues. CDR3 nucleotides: TGTGCCAGCTCGCTGGGGGGTAGCTCTGGGGCCAACGTCCTGACTTTC. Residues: CASSLGGSSGANVLTF.

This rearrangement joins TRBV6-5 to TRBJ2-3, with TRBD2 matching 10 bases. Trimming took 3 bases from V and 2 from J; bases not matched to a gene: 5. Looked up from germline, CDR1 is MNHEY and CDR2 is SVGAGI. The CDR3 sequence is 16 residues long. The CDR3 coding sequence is TGTGCCAGCAGTTATAGCGGGGGGCGATCCACAGATACGCAGTATTTT. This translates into CASSYSGGRSTDTQYF.

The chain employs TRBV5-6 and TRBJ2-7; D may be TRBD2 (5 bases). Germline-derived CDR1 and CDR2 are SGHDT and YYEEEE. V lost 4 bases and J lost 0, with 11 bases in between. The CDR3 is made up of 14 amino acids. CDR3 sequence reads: CASSPGAGSYEQYF. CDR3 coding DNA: TGTGCCAGCAGCCCTGGTGCGGGCTCCTACGAGCAGTACTTC.

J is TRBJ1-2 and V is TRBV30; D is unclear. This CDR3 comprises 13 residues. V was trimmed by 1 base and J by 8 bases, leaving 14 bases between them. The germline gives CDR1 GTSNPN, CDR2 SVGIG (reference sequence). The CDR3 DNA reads TGTGCCTGGAGTGCCGGGTTTCGGGAGGGCTACACCTTC. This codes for CAWSAGFREGYTF.

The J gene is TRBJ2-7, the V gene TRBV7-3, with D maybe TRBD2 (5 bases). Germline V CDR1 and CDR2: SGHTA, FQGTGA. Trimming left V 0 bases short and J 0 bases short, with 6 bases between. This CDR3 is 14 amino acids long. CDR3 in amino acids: CASSLTGSSYEQYF. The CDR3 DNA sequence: TGTGCCAGCAGCTTAACAGGGAGCTCCTACGAGCAGTACTTC.

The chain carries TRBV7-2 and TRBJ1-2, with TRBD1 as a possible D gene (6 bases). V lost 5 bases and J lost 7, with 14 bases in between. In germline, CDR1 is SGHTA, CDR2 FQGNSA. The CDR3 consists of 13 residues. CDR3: CASSPTGRGGYTF. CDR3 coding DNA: TGTGCCAGCAGCCCCACAGGGAGGGGTGGCTACACCTTC.

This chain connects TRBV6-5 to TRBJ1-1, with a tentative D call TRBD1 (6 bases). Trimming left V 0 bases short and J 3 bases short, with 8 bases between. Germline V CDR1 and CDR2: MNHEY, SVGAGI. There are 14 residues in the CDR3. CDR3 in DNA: TGTGCCAGCAGTTACTCGACAGGTTACACTGAAGCTTTCTTT. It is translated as CASSYSTGYTEAFF.

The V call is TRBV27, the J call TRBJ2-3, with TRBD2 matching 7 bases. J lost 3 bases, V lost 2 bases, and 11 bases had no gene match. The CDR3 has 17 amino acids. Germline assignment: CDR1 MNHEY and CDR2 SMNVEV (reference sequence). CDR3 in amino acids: CASSLRVLAGVTDTQYF. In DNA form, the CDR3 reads TGTGCCAGCAGTTTACGAGTCCTGGCGGGAGTAACAGATACGCAGTATTTT.

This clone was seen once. The CDR3 here is CASSLGSLAGGYEQYF. DNA of the CDR3: TGTGCCAGCAGCTTAGGCTCACTAGCGGGAGGATACGAGCAGTACTTC. The chain links TRBV11-3 to TRBJ2-5, with 12 positions matching TRBD2. The J call is doubtful: the DNA matches TRBJ2-7 better. The germline gives CDR1 SGHNT, CDR2 YENEEA. The CDR3 has 16 residues.

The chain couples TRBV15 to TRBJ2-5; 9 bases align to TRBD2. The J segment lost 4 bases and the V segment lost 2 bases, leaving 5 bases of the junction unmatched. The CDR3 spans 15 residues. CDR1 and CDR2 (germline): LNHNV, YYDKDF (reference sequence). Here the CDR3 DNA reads TGTGCCACCAGCAGAATAGCGGGAGCCCCAGAGACCCAGTACTTC. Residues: CATSRIAGAPETQYF.

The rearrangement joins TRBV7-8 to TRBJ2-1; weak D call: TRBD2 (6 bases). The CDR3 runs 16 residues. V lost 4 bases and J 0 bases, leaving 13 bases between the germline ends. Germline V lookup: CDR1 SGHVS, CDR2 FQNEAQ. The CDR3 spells CASSSPSGDSYNEQFF. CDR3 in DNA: TGTGCCAGCAGCTCCCCCTCGGGGGACTCCTACAATGAGCAGTTCTTC.

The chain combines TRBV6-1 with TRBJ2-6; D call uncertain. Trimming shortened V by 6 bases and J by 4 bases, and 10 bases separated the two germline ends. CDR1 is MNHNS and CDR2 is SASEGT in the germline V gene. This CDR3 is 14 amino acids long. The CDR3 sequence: CASRSRPGANVLTF. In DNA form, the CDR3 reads TGTGCCAGCAGAAGCAGGCCCGGGGCCAACGTCCTGACTTTC.

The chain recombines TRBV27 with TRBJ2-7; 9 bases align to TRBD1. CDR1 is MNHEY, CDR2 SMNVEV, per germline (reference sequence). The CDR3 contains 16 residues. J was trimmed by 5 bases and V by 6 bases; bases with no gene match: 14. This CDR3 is CASSPANRGRANEQYF. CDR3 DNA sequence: TGTGCCAGCAGCCCGGCTAACAGGGGGCGCGCCAACGAGCAGTACTTC.

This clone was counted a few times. The CDR3 DNA is TGTGCCAGCAGTTTTCCGGACAGCTATGGCTACACCTTC. Translation: CASSFPDSYGYTF. This chain links TRBV6-1 with TRBJ1-2, with D maybe TRBD1 (6 bases). Germline CDR1 reads MNHNS; CDR2 reads SASEGT. Trimming cost V 5 bases and J 4 bases, with 11 bases left between them. The CDR3 is 13 amino acids.

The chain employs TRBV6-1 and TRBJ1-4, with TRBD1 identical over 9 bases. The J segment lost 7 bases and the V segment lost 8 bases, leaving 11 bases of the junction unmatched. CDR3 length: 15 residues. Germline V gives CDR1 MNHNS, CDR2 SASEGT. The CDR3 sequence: CASFSGTGFGEKLFF. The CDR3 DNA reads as TGTGCCAGCTTCTCAGGGACAGGGTTCGGTGAAAAACTGTTTTTT.

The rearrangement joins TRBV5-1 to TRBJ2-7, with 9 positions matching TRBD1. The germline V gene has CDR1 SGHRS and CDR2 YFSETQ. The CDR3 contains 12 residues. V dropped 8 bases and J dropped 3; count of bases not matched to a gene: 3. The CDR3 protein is CASTGGGYEQYF. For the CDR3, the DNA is TGCGCCAGTACAGGGGGCGGCTACGAGCAGTACTTC.

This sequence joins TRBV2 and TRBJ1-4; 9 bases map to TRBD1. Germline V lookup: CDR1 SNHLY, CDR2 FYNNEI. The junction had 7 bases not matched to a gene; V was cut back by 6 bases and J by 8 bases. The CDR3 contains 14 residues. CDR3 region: CASRDRTGEEKLFF. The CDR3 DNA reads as TGTGCCAGCAGGGATCGGACAGGGGAGGAAAAACTGTTTTTT. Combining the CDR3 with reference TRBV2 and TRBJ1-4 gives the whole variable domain EPEVTQTPSHQVTQMGQEVILRCVPISNHLYFYWYRQILGQKVEFLVSFYNNEISEKSEIFDDQFSVERPDGSNFTLKIRSTKLEDSAMYFCASRDRTGEEKLFFGSGTQLSVL.

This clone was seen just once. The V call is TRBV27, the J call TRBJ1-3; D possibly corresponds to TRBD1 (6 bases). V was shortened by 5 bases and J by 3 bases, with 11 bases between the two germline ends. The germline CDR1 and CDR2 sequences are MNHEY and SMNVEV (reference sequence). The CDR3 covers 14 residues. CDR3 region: CASSTGLGGNTIYF. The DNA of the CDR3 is TGTGCCAGCAGTACAGGGTTAGGTGGAAACACCATATATTTT.

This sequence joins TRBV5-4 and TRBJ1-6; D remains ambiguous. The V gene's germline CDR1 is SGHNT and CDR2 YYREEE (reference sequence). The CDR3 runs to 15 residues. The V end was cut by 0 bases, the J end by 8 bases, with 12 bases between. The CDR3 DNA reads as TGTGCCAGCAGCTTGGATGGAGGGAGGGATTCACCCCTCCACTTT. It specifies CASSLDGGRDSPLHF.

CDR3 sequence (DNA): TGTGCCAGCAGAAGTGTTCGGGGTAACACCGGGGAGCTGTTTTTT. It specifies CASRSVRGNTGELFF. The chain is built from TRBV11-2 and TRBJ2-2; TRBD2 is a possible D gene (5 bases). The CDR3 runs to 15 residues. Germline V gives CDR1 SGHAT, CDR2 FQNNGV. V was clipped by 6 bases and J by 2 bases, with 13 bases between them.

In DNA, the CDR3 is TGTGCCAGCAGCTGGACAGGCTCCCATCAGCCCCAGCATTTT. Its translation: CASSWTGSHQPQHF. This chain links TRBV6-1 with TRBJ1-5; 7 nucleotides match TRBD1. The V gene's germline CDR1 is MNHNS and CDR2 SASEGT. CDR3 length: 14 amino acids. V shed 6 bases and J 5 bases; nucleotides not matched to a gene: 7.